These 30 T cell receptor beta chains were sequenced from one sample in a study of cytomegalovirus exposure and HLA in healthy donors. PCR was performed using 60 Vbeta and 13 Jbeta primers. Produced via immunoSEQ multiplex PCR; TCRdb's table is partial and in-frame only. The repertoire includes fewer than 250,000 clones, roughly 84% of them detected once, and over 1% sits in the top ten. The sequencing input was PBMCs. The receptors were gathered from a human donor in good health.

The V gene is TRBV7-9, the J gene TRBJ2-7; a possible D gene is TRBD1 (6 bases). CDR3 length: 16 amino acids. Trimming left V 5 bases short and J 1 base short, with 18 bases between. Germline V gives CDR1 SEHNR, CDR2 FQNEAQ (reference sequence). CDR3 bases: TGTGCCAGCAGCCTCTGGGTTAAACAGGGATCCTACGAGCAGTACTTC. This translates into CASSLWVKQGSYEQYF. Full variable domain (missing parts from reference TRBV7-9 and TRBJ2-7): DTGVSQNPRHKITKRGQNVTFRCDPISEHNRLYWYRQTLGQGPEFLTYFQNEAQLEKSRLLSDRFSAERPKGSFSTLEIQRTEQGDSAMYLCASSLWVKQGSYEQYFGPGTRLTVT.

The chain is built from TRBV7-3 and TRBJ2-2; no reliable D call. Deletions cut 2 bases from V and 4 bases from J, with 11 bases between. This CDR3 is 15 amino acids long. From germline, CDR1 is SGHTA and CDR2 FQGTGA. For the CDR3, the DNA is TGTGCCAGCAGCTTATTCGGTCCGTTCACCGGGGAGCTGTTTTTT. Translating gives CASSLFGPFTGELFF.

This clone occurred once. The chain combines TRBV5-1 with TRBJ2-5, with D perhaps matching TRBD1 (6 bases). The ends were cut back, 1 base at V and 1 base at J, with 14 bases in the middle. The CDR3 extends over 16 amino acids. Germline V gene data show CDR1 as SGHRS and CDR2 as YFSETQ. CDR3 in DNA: TGCGCCAGCAGCTTGTTCCCCTGGACAGCCCAAGAGACCCAGTACTTC. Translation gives CASSLFPWTAQETQYF.

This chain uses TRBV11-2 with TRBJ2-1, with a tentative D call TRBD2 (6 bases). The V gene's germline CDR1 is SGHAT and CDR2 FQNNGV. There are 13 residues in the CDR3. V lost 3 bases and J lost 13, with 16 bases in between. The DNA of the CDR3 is TGTGCCAGCAGCTTGGAGGAGGGACGAGTACAGTTCTTC. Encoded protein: CASSLEEGRVQFF.

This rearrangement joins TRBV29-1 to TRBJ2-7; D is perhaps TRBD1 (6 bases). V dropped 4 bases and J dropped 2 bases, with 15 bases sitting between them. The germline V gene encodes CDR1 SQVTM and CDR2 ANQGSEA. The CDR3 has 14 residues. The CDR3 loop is CSVVNRAHPYEQYF. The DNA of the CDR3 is TGCAGCGTTGTGAACAGGGCACACCCCTACGAGCAGTACTTC.

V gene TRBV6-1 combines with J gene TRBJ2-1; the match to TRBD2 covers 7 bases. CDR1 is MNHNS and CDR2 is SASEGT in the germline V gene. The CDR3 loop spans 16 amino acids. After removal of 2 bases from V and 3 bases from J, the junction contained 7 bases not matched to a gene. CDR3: CASSEYAGVFYNEQFF. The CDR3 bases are TGTGCCAGCAGTGAATATGCGGGAGTGTTCTACAATGAGCAGTTCTTC.

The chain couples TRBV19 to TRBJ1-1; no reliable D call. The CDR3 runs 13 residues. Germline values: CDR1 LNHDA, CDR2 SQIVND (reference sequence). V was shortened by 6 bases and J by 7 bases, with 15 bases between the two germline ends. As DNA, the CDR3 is TGTGCCAGTAGACGGGTCCAACCACATGAAGCTTTCTTT. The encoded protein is CASRRVQPHEAFF. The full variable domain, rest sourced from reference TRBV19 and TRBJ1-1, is DGGITQSPKYLFRKEGQNVTLSCEQNLNHDAMYWYRQDPGQGLRLIYYSQIVNDFQKGDIAEGYSVSREKKESFPLTVTSAQKNPTAFYLCASRRVQPHEAFFGQGTRLTVV.

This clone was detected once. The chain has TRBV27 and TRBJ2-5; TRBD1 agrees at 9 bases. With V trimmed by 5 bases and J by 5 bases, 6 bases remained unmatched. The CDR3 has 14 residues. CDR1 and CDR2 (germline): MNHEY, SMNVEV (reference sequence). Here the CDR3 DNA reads TGTGCCAGCAGTAACAGGGGGCTGCGGGAGACCCAGTACTTC. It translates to CASSNRGLRETQYF.

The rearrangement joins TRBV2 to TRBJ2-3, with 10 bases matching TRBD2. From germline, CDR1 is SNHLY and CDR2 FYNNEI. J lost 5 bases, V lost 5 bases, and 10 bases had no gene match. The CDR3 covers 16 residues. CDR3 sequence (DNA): TGTGCCAGCAGTTTGTTAAGCGGGAGGGCCGGAGATACGCAGTATTTT. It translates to CASSLLSGRAGDTQYF. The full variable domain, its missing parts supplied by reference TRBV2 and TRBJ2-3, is EPEVTQTPSHQVTQMGQEVILRCVPISNHLYFYWYRQILGQKVEFLVSFYNNEISEKSEIFDDQFSVERPDGSNFTLKIRSTKLEDSAMYFCASSLLSGRAGDTQYFGPGTRLTVL.

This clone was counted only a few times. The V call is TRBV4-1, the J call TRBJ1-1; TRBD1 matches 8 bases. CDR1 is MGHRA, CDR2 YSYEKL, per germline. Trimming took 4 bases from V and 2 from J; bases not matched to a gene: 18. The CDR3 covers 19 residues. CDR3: CASSLRTGTGPTINTEAFF. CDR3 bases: TGCGCCAGCAGCCTTAGGACCGGGACAGGTCCCACTATAAACACTGAAGCTTTCTTT.

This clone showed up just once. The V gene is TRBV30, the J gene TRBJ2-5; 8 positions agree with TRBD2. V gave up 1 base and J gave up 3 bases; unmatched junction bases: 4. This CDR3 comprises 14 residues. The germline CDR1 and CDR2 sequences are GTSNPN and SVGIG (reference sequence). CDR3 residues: CAWSASGLEETQYF. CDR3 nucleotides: TGTGCCTGGAGTGCCTCGGGACTAGAAGAGACCCAGTACTTC.

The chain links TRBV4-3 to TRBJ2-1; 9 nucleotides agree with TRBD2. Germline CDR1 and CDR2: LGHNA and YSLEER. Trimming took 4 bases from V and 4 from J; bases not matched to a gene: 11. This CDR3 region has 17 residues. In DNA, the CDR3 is TGCGCCAGCAGCCGGGGGGGAGCGGGAGGTCGTTACAATGAGCAGTTCTTC. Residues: CASSRGGAGGRYNEQFF.

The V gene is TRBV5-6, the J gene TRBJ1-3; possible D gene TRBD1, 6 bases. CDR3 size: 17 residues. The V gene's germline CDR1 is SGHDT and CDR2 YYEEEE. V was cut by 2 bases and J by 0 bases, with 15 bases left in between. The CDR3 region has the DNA TGTGCCAGCAGCTTAGGGCCAACAGGGTTCTCTGGAAACACCATATATTTT. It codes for CASSLGPTGFSGNTIYF.

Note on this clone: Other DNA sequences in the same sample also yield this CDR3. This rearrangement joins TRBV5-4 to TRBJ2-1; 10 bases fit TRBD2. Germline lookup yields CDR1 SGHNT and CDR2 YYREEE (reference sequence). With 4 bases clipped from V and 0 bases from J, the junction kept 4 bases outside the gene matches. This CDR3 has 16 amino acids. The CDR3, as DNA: TGTGCCAGCAGCCCATCTAGCGGGAGCTCCTACAATGAGCAGTTCTTC. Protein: CASSPSSGSSYNEQFF.

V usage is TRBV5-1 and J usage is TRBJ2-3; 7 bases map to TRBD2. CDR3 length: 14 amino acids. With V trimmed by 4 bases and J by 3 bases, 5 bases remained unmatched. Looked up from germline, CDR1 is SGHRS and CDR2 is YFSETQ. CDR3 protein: CASSPGLGTDTQYF. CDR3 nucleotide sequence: TGCGCCAGCAGCCCCGGACTAGGTACAGATACGCAGTATTTT. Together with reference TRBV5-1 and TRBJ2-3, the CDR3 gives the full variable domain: KAGVTQTPRYLIKTRGQQVTLSCSPISGHRSVSWYQQTPGQGLQFLFEYFSETQRNKGNFPGRFSGRQFSNSRSEMNVSTLELGDSALYLCASSPGLGTDTQYFGPGTRLTVL.

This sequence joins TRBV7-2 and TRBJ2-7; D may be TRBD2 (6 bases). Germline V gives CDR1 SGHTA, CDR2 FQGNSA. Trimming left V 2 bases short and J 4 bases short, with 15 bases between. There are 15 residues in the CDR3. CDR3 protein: CASSLTGGAPYEQYF. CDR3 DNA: TGTGCCAGCAGCTTAACCGGGGGAGCCCCATACGAGCAGTACTTC.

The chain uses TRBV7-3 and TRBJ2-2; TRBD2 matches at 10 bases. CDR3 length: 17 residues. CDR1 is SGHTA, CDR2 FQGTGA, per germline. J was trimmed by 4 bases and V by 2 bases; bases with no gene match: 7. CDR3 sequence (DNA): TGTGCCAGCAGCTTACAAGCGGGAGGGCCCCTCACCGGGGAGCTGTTTTTT. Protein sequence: CASSLQAGGPLTGELFF.

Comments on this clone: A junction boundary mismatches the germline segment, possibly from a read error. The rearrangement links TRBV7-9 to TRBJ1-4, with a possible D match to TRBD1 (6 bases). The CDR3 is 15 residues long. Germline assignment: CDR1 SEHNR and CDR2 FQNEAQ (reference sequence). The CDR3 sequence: CSSSRPAGAEEKLFF. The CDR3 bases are TGTTCCAGCAGCCGACCGGCGGGGGCGGAGGAAAAACTGTTTTTT.

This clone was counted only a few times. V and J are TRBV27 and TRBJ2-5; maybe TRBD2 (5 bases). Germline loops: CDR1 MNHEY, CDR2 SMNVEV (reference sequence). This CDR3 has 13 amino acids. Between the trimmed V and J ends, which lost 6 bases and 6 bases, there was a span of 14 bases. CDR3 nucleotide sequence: TGTGCCAGCAGATCTCTCGAGCGGCAGACCCAGTACTTC. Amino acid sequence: CASRSLERQTQYF.

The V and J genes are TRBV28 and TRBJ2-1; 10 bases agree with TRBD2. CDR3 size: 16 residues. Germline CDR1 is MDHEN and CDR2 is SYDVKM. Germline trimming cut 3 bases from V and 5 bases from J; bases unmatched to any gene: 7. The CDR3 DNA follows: TGTGCCAGCAGTTTTGTTGGGACTAGCGCTCACAATGAGCAGTTCTTC. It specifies CASSFVGTSAHNEQFF.

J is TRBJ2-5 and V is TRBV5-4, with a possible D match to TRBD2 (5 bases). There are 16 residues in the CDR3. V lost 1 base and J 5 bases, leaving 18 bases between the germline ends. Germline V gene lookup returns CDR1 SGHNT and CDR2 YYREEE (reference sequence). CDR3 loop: CASSLFGTGVTETQYF. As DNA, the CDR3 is TGTGCCAGCAGCTTGTTCGGAACCGGGGTAACGGAGACCCAGTACTTC.

This chain's CDR3 is CASSSEGTALLETQYF. Written as DNA, the CDR3 is TGTGCCAGCAGTTCCGAAGGGACAGCATTATTAGAGACCCAGTACTTC. The chain carries TRBV28 and TRBJ2-5, with 7 bases matching TRBD1. CDR1 and CDR2 (germline): MDHEN, SYDVKM. V trimming: 4 bases; J trimming: 4 bases; junction bases outside the gene matches: 12. This CDR3 has 16 amino acids.

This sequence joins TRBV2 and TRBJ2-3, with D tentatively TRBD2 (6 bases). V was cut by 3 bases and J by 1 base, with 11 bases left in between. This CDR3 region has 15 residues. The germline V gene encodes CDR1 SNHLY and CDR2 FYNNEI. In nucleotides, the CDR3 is TGTGCCAGCAGTGAGCGGGATGGAGGCACAGATACGCAGTATTTT. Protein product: CASSERDGGTDTQYF.

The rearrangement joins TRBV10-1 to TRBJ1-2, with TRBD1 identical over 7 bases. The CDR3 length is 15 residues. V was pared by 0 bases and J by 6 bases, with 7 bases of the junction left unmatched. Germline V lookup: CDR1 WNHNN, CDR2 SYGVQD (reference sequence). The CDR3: CASSESRQGGHGYTF. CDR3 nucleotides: TGCGCCAGCAGTGAGTCGCGCCAGGGGGGCCATGGCTACACCTTC.

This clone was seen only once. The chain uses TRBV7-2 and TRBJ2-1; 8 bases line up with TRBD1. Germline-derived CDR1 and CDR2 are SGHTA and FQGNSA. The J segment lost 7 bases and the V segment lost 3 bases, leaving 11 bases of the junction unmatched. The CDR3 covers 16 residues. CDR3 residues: CASSLQAGTGGNEQFF. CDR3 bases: TGTGCCAGCAGCTTGCAGGCAGGGACAGGTGGTAATGAGCAGTTCTTC.

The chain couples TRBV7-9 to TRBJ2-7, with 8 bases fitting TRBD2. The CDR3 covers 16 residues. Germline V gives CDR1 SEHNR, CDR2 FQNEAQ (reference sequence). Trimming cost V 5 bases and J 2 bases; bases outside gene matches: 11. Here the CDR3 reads CASSPRPGLAAYEQYF. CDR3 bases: TGTGCCAGCAGCCCGCGCCCCGGACTAGCCGCCTACGAGCAGTACTTC. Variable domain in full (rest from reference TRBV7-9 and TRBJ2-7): DTGVSQNPRHKITKRGQNVTFRCDPISEHNRLYWYRQTLGQGPEFLTYFQNEAQLEKSRLLSDRFSAERPKGSFSTLEIQRTEQGDSAMYLCASSPRPGLAAYEQYFGPGTRLTVT.

For the CDR3, the DNA is TGTGCCAGCAGCCCCCATCCAGGACAGGGGAACAATGAGCAGTTCTTC. It codes for CASSPHPGQGNNEQFF. The J gene is TRBJ2-1, the V gene TRBV9, with 9 nucleotides matching TRBD1. The V gene's germline CDR1 is SGDLS and CDR2 YYNGEE. This CDR3 comprises 16 residues. After removal of 4 bases from V and 5 bases from J, the junction contained 10 bases not matched to a gene.

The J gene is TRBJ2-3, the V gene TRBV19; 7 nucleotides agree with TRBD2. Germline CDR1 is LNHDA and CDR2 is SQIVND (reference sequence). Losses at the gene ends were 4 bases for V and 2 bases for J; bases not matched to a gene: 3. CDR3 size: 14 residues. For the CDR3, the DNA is TGTGCCAGTAGTACTAGCGGTACCACAGATACGCAGTATTTT. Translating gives CASSTSGTTDTQYF.

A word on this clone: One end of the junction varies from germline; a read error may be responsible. The CDR3 reads CASSSHRGSLSF. For the CDR3, the DNA is TGTGCCAGCAGCTCTCACAGGGGATCCCTCTCCTTC. V gene TRBV7-3 combines with J gene TRBJ1-2; 7 positions match TRBD1. Germline-derived CDR1 and CDR2 are SGHTA and FQGTGA. The CDR3 totals 12 residues. The full variable domain, its missing parts supplied by reference TRBV7-3 and TRBJ1-2, is GAGVSQTPSNKVTEKGKYVELRCDPISGHTALYWYRQSLGQGPEFLIYFQGTGAADDSGLPNDRFFAVRPEGSVSTLKIQRTERGDSAVYLCASSSHRGSLSFGSGTRLTVV.

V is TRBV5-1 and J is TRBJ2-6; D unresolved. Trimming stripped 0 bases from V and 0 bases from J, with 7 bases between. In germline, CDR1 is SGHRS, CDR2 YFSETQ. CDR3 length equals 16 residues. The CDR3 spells CASSLDLFSGANVLTF. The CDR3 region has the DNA TGCGCCAGCAGCTTGGATCTGTTCTCTGGGGCCAACGTCCTGACTTTC.